This section outlines one T cell receptor (beta chain) sequence together with its context. After removal of 2 bases from V and 7 bases from J, the junction contained 8 bases not matched to a gene. This CDR3 has 15 residues. Germline V gives CDR1 MNHNS, CDR2 SASEGT. Only in-frame clones appear in the TCRdb table, and some are missing; sequencing was by immunoSEQ multiplex PCR. The sample contains some 14,000 clones, around 90% of which appear only once. The time point here: week 3, after first cycle of checkpoint inhibitor. The data were obtained in a study of blood T cell dynamics during melanoma immunotherapy.

The source was blood, collected from a patient treated with checkpoint blockade. The V and J genes are TRBV6-1 and TRBJ1-3; 7 nucleotides line up with TRBD1. The TCR was taken from a human donor with melanoma. For the CDR3, the DNA is TGTGCCAGCAGTGAAACGGGAAGGACAGGTAACACCATATATTTT. Protein: CASSETGRTGNTIYF.